This entry lists 24 T cell receptor beta chains sequenced from one sample in a study of cytomegalovirus exposure and HLA in healthy donors. With 60 Vbeta and 13 Jbeta primers, the PCR was carried out. Here immunoSEQ multiplex PCR was the method, and the copy in TCRdb shows in-frame clones only, minus some. This table has 80,000 to 100,000 clones, around 73% appearing once. Sequenced input: PBMCs. These TCRs come from a man aged 35-49 years in good health and CMV-seronegative.

The chain joins TRBV28 to TRBJ2-7; the match to TRBD1 covers 7 bases. The CDR3 extends over 15 amino acids. Trimming removed 7 bases from V and 0 bases from J; junction bases left unmatched: 9. The germline CDR1 and CDR2 sequences are MDHEN and SYDVKM. The CDR3 region is CASTRAGTVSYEQYF. CDR3 sequence (DNA): TGTGCCAGCACCCGCGCCGGGACAGTCTCCTACGAGCAGTACTTC.

The chain has TRBV11-2 and TRBJ2-1, with 15 bases that match TRBD2. The CDR3 loop spans 17 amino acids. Germline V lookup: CDR1 SGHAT, CDR2 FQNNGV. J gave up 8 bases and V 2 bases, and 7 bases lay outside the gene matches. The CDR3 nucleotides are TGTGCCAGCAGCTTAATGGGGACTAGCGGGGGGATGTATGAGCAGTTCTTC. It translates to CASSLMGTSGGMYEQFF. The whole variable domain, remainder taken from reference TRBV11-2 and TRBJ2-1, is EAGVAQSPRYKIIEKRQSVAFWCNPISGHATLYWYQQILGQGPKLLIQFQNNGVVDDSQLPKDRFSAERLKGVDSTLKIQPAKLEDSAVYLCASSLMGTSGGMYEQFFGPGTRLTVL.

In this sample, this clone turned up a few times. This chain links TRBV5-6 with TRBJ2-3; a weak D match, TRBD1 (5 bases). The CDR3 is 14 amino acids. V gave up 4 bases and J gave up 1 base, with 10 bases separating them. Germline CDR1 is SGHDT and CDR2 is YYEEEE. The CDR3 reads CASSPGFGTDTQYF. The DNA for the CDR3 is TGTGCCAGCAGCCCAGGGTTCGGCACAGATACGCAGTATTTT.

This rearrangement joins TRBV2 to TRBJ2-5; unclear D gene. The CDR3 is 11 amino acids. Between the trimmed V and J ends, which lost 4 bases and 5 bases, there was a span of 5 bases. Germline CDR1 is SNHLY and CDR2 is FYNNEI. The CDR3 here is CASSGLETQYF. The CDR3 DNA reads TGTGCCAGCAGTGGACTGGAGACCCAGTACTTC.

V is TRBV7-2 and J is TRBJ1-2, with no clear D. The CDR3 extends over 10 amino acids. The V end was cut by 4 bases, the J end by 6 bases, with 3 bases between. Germline lookup yields CDR1 SGHTA and CDR2 FQGNSA. The DNA for the CDR3 is TGTGCCAGCAGCTCCGATGGCTACACCTTC. Residues: CASSSDGYTF.

V and J are TRBV5-1 and TRBJ2-4, with 9 bases aligning to TRBD2. Germline V gene sequence: CDR1 SGHRS, CDR2 YFSETQ. This CDR3 contains 15 residues. V gave up 1 base and J gave up 5 bases; unmatched junction bases: 4. This chain's CDR3 is CASSLSAGGENIQYF. The CDR3 nucleotides read TGCGCCAGCAGCTTGTCAGCGGGGGGAGAAAACATTCAGTACTTC.

This clone showed up just once. The chain carries TRBV20-1 and TRBJ1-2; the D is unclear. Germline CDR1 DFQATT, CDR2 SNEGSKA (reference sequence). The V end was cut by 0 bases, the J end by 3 bases, with 2 bases between. This CDR3 region has 11 residues. CDR3: CSARDDYGYTF. DNA for the CDR3: TGCAGTGCTAGAGACGACTATGGCTACACCTTC.

The chain joins TRBV7-7 to TRBJ2-5; 11 bases are shared with TRBD2. CDR1 and CDR2 from the germline V gene are SSHAT and FNYEAQ (reference sequence). The CDR3 runs to 14 residues. V dropped 3 bases and J dropped 3; count of bases not matched to a gene: 0. In DNA form, the CDR3 reads TGTGCCAGCAGCTTTAGCGGGGGGGAAGAGACCCAGTACTTC. Translated: CASSFSGGEETQYF.

The V and J genes are TRBV19 and TRBJ2-7; 9 nucleotides agree with TRBD2. CDR1 is LNHDA and CDR2 is SQIVND in the germline V gene (reference sequence). V lost 5 bases, J lost 3 bases, and 2 bases stayed unmatched. The CDR3 contains 13 residues. CDR3 region: CASSVSGGYEQYF. DNA of the CDR3: TGTGCCAGTAGTGTTAGCGGGGGCTACGAGCAGTACTTC.

This clone occurred a few times. V gene TRBV11-2 combines with J gene TRBJ2-7; 9 bases match TRBD1. The V gene's germline CDR1 is SGHAT and CDR2 FQNNGV. The CDR3 runs 15 residues. The V segment lost 5 bases and the J segment 4 bases; nucleotides outside the gene matches: 9. CDR3 protein: CASSQRTGAFYEQYF. DNA of the CDR3: TGTGCCAGCAGCCAACGGACAGGGGCGTTTTACGAGCAGTACTTC.

The CDR3: CASGPEVNTEAFF. The CDR3 bases are TGTGCCAGCGGCCCCGAGGTGAACACTGAAGCTTTCTTT. The chain joins TRBV2 to TRBJ1-1, with D unresolved. Trimming stripped 8 bases from V and 0 bases from J, with 10 bases between. The CDR3 runs 13 residues. CDR1 SNHLY and CDR2 FYNNEI come from the germline V gene.

Only a few counts were recorded for this clone. The chain combines TRBV25-1 with TRBJ2-3; 7 positions agree with TRBD2. Trimming took 6 bases from V and 0 from J; bases not matched to a gene: 9. The CDR3 totals 16 residues. CDR1 and CDR2 from the germline V gene are MGHDK and SYGVNS. This chain's CDR3 is CASRKLGGGSTDTQYF. The CDR3 region has the DNA TGTGCCAGCAGGAAACTTGGGGGGGGTAGCACAGATACGCAGTATTTT. Based on the CDR3 plus reference TRBV25-1 and TRBJ2-3, the full variable domain is EADIYQTPRYLVIGTGKKITLECSQTMGHDKMYWYQQDPGMELHLIHYSYGVNSTEKGDLSSESTVSRIRTEHFPLTLESARPSHTSQYLCASRKLGGGSTDTQYFGPGTRLTVL.

The CDR3, as DNA: TGTGCCAGTACTGGGACACGCGCTAACTATGGCTACACCTTC. It is translated as CASTGTRANYGYTF. The chain has TRBV19 and TRBJ1-2, with D possibly being TRBD1 (6 bases). Germline CDR1 and CDR2: LNHDA and SQIVND (reference sequence). CDR3 size: 14 residues. V was clipped by 7 bases and J by 0 bases, with 12 bases between them.

This clone was counted only a few times. The J gene is TRBJ1-1, the V gene TRBV5-6; D may be TRBD1 (5 bases). Germline V gives CDR1 SGHDT, CDR2 YYEEEE. This CDR3 is 14 amino acids long. V dropped 1 base and J dropped 1 base, with 8 bases sitting between them. CDR3 residues: CASSLYRRNTEAFF. DNA of the CDR3: TGTGCCAGCAGCTTGTACAGGAGGAACACTGAAGCTTTCTTT.

This chain links TRBV5-6 with TRBJ2-5, with D possibly matching TRBD1 (6 bases). The DNA end is more similar to TRBJ2-7, so the J call may be wrong. CDR1 is SGHDT and CDR2 is YYEEEE in the germline V gene. The CDR3 is 15 residues long. CDR3 in amino acids: CASSLVPGVSYEQYF. CDR3 bases: TGTGCCAGCAGCTTGGTGCCAGGGGTCTCCTACGAGCAGTACTTC.

V and J are TRBV27 and TRBJ2-3; TRBD1 might be the D (5 bases). V lost 0 bases, J lost 0 bases, and 10 bases lay in between. The CDR3 runs to 16 residues. Germline V gene sequence: CDR1 MNHEY, CDR2 SMNVEV (reference sequence). The CDR3 bases are TGTGCCAGCAGTTTATCGATTGACAGTAGCACAGATACGCAGTATTTT. Its protein is CASSLSIDSSTDTQYF.

The rearrangement uses TRBV4-1 and TRBJ1-6; weak D call: TRBD1 (5 bases). This CDR3 has 14 residues. Trimming pared 5 bases from V and 5 bases from J, leaving 10 bases between. From germline, CDR1 is MGHRA and CDR2 YSYEKL. The CDR3 reads CASSRAGNNSPLHF. Here the CDR3 DNA reads TGCGCCAGCAGCAGGGCAGGGAATAATTCACCCCTCCACTTT.

The chain combines TRBV7-9 with TRBJ2-1, with 11 bases fitting TRBD2. This CDR3 region has 16 residues. The J segment lost 5 bases and the V segment lost 4 bases, leaving 7 bases of the junction unmatched. CDR1 SEHNR and CDR2 FQNEAQ come from the germline V gene (reference sequence). Here the CDR3 DNA reads TGTGCCAGCAGCTCGACTAGCGGGGTACCTAACAATGAGCAGTTCTTC. Protein sequence: CASSSTSGVPNNEQFF.

The genes are TRBV7-2 and TRBJ1-1, with D perhaps matching TRBD1 (6 bases). The CDR3 is made up of 18 amino acids. CDR1 and CDR2 (germline): SGHTA, FQGNSA. Trimming shortened V by 4 bases and J by 0 bases, and 21 bases separated the two germline ends. CDR3 nucleotides: TGTGCCAGCAGCTCTAGTCGATTTCCGGGACACTTGAACACTGAAGCTTTCTTT. Protein product: CASSSSRFPGHLNTEAFF.

The CDR3 reads CASTGRGDQETQYF. The CDR3 DNA follows: TGCGCCAGCACAGGGCGGGGGGACCAAGAGACCCAGTACTTC. The J gene is TRBJ2-5, the V gene TRBV10-2; 8 bases line up with TRBD2. The CDR3 is 14 amino acids. Germline CDR1 and CDR2: WSHSY and SAAADI. J was trimmed by 0 bases and V by 7 bases; bases with no gene match: 4.

This clone has just one count. The chain couples TRBV10-3 to TRBJ2-7, with TRBD2 as a possible D gene (5 bases). Between the trimmed V and J ends, which lost 0 bases and 2 bases, there was a span of 11 bases. Germline CDR1 ENHRY, CDR2 SYGVKD. The CDR3 extends over 15 amino acids. CDR3: CAISESNRGPYEQYF. The CDR3 DNA reads as TGTGCCATCAGTGAGTCGAACCGGGGTCCCTACGAGCAGTACTTC.

The chain carries TRBV28 and TRBJ1-2, with a possible D match to TRBD1 (5 bases). CDR3 length: 11 amino acids. V shed 9 bases and J shed 4 bases, with 9 bases lying between them. CDR1 is MDHEN, CDR2 SYDVKM, per germline. As DNA, the CDR3 is TGTGCCAGTGAGACAGTCTATGGCTACACCTTC. Amino acids: CASETVYGYTF.

This chain joins TRBV5-1 and TRBJ2-1; TRBD1 is a possible D gene (6 bases). The germline gives CDR1 SGHRS, CDR2 YFSETQ. The CDR3 contains 15 residues. V was clipped by 2 bases and J by 9 bases, with 18 bases between them. The CDR3: CASSLIGGGYGEQFF. Here the CDR3 DNA reads TGCGCCAGCAGCTTAATAGGGGGTGGGTACGGTGAGCAGTTCTTC.

The chain joins TRBV29-1 to TRBJ1-1, with TRBD1 as a possible D gene (5 bases). Germline V gives CDR1 SQVTM, CDR2 ANQGSEA. This CDR3 contains 13 residues. V was trimmed by 5 bases and J by 0 bases, leaving 10 bases between them. CDR3: CSVRGILNTEAFF. The DNA for the CDR3 is TGCAGCGTTCGGGGGATTTTGAACACTGAAGCTTTCTTT.